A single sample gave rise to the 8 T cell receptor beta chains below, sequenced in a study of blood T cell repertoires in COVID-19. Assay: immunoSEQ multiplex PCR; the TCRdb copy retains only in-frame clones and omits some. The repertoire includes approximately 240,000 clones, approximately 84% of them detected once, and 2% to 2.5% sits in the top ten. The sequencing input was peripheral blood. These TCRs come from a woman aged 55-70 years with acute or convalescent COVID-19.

CDR3 DNA sequence: TGCAGCGTTTTACCCGGGACTAGCGGGGGCAAGCAGTACTTC. It codes for CSVLPGTSGGKQYF. J is TRBJ2-7 and V is TRBV29-1, with 14 bases lining up with TRBD2. The CDR3 consists of 14 residues. J was trimmed by 8 bases and V by 5 bases; bases with no gene match: 8. The germline V gene has CDR1 SQVTM and CDR2 ANQGSEA.

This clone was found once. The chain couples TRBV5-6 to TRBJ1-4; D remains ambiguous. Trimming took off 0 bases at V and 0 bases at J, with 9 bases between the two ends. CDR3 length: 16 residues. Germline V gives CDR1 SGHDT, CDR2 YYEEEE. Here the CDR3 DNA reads TGTGCCAGCAGCTTGGACACCCTTGCAACTAATGAAAAACTGTTTTTT. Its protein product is CASSLDTLATNEKLFF.

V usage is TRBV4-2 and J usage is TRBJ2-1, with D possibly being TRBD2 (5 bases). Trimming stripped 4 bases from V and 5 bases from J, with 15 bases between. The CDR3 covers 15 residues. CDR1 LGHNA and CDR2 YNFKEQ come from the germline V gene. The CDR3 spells CASSLRPGTDNEQFF. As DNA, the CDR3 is TGTGCCAGCAGCCTACGGCCGGGAACCGACAATGAGCAGTTCTTC.

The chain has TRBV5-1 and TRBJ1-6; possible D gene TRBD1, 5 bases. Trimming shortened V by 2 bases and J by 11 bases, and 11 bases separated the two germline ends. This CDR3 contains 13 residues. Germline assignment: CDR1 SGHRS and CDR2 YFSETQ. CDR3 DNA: TGCGCCAGCAGCTTAAACAACAGGACACCCCTCCACTTT. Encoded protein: CASSLNNRTPLHF.

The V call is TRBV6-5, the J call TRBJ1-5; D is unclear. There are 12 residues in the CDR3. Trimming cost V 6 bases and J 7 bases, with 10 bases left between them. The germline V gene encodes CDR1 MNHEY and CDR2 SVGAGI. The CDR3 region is CASRAGKQPQHF. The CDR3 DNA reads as TGTGCCAGCAGGGCGGGGAAACAGCCCCAGCATTTT.

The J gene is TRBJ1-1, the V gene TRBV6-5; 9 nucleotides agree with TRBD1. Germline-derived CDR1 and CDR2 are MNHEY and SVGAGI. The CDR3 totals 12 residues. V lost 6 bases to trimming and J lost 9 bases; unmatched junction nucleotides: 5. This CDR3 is CASSSGTGKAFF. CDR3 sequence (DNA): TGTGCCAGCAGCTCCGGGACAGGGAAAGCTTTCTTT.

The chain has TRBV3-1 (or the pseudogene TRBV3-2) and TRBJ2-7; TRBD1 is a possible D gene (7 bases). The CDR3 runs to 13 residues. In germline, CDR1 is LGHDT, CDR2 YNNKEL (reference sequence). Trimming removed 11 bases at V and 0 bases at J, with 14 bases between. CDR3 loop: CAAQGGSSYEQYF. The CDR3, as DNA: TGTGCCGCTCAGGGGGGAAGCTCCTACGAGCAGTACTTC.

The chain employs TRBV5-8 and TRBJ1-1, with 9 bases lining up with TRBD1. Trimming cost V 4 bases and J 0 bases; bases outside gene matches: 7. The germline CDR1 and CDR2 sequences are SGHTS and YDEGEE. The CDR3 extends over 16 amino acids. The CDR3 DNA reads TGTGCCAGCAGCCGAGGACAGGGGAAGATGAACACTGAAGCTTTCTTT. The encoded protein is CASSRGQGKMNTEAFF.